These 14 T cell receptor beta chains originate from one sample sequenced in a study of molecular identifiers for immune sequencing clone quantification. TCRdb analysed the PCR reads with MiXCR anew, one entry per CDR3 protein. The sample consists of around 460,000 distinct CDR3 sequences, roughly a fifth of them appearing once. Sequenced: naive CD8+ T cells from blood, with Jurkat cell RNA spiked in. Specified subset: FACS-sorted CD8+CD4-CCR7+CD45RA+ naive T cells. The receptors derive from a human donor in good health. Some libraries in this study had Jurkat cell RNA spiked in.

Of note for this clonotype: A junction boundary mismatches the germline segment, possibly from a read error. The V call is TRBV27, the J call TRBJ2-7; no firm D call. Germline-derived CDR1 and CDR2 are MNHEY and SMNVEV (reference sequence). The CDR3 length is 13 residues. CDR3 nucleotide sequence: TGTGCCGGCAGTTTTAGGGCCTCCTACGAGCAGTACTTC. Amino acids: CAGSFRASYEQYF.

This clonotype was counted only a few times. The chain joins TRBV24-1 to TRBJ2-1; maybe TRBD1 (5 bases). Trimming removed 0 bases at V and 2 bases at J, with 13 bases between. Germline CDR1 KGHDR, CDR2 SFDVKD. There are 17 residues in the CDR3. The CDR3 DNA reads TGTGCCACCAGTGATTTGCGGTACAGGTCCACCTACAATGAGCAGTTCTTC. Its protein product is CATSDLRYRSTYNEQFF.

On this clonotype itself: Possible read error: a much larger clone is one base away. The J gene is TRBJ1-2, the V gene TRBV7-9; D is ambiguous. The CDR3 length is 14 residues. The V end lost 4 bases, the J end lost 9 bases, and 18 bases lay between the germline ends. CDR1 SEHNR and CDR2 FQNEAQ come from the germline V gene (reference sequence). The CDR3 region has the DNA TGTGCCAGCAGCTCGTCCGAACCCCATTATCGCTACACCTTC. Translation: CASSSSEPHYRYTF.

This chain links TRBV4-1 with TRBJ2-2; unclear D gene. Germline V CDR1 and CDR2: MGHRA, YSYEKL. The V gene lost 0 bases and the J gene lost 4 bases, with 12 bases spanning the gap. This CDR3 is built from 16 residues. The CDR3 coding sequence is TGCGCCAGCAGCCAAGAAAGATTGTCGGGCACCGGGGAGCTGTTTTTT. Its protein is CASSQERLSGTGELFF.

This clonotype came up many times. In DNA form, the CDR3 reads TGCGCCAGCACGGAGCGGGATGGGTACGAGCAGTACTTC. Protein: CASTERDGYEQYF. This chain uses TRBV5-1 with TRBJ2-7; TRBD2 aligns across 7 bases. The ends lost 6 bases at V and 4 bases at J; junction bases unmatched: 7. The CDR3 extends over 13 amino acids. CDR1 SGHRS and CDR2 YFSETQ come from the germline V gene.

This clonotype was counted ten times or more. The chain carries TRBV5-4 and TRBJ2-7, with D perhaps matching TRBD2 (5 bases). The CDR3 runs 15 residues. Germline lookup yields CDR1 SGHNT and CDR2 YYREEE (reference sequence). Trimming cost V 3 bases and J 2 bases, with 15 bases left between them. The CDR3 DNA sequence: TGTGCCAGCAGCTACGACCCAAGCGGAACCTACGAGCAGTACTTC. Protein: CASSYDPSGTYEQYF.

The V and J genes are TRBV4-3 and TRBJ1-3; the D is unclear. The CDR3 contains 15 residues. Trimming removed 0 bases from V and 4 bases from J, with 10 bases in between. CDR1 is LGHNA and CDR2 is YSLEER in the germline V gene. The CDR3 DNA sequence: TGCGCCAGCAGCCAAGAAAGTAGAGAAGGAAACACCATATATTTT. Translating gives CASSQESREGNTIYF.

This clonotype was observed at least ten times. The gene calls are TRBV13 and TRBJ2-7; the match to TRBD2 covers 7 bases. Looked up from germline, CDR1 is PRHDT and CDR2 is FYEKMQ (reference sequence). This CDR3 is built from 15 residues. Unmatched junction bases numbered 10, after V lost 5 bases and J lost 3 bases. The DNA of the CDR3 is TGTGCCAGCAGCACACTTCAGGGAGGGCACTACGAGCAGTACTTC. It is translated as CASSTLQGGHYEQYF. The full variable domain, with the rest looked up from reference TRBV13 and TRBJ2-7, is AAGVIQSPRHLIKEKRETATLKCYPIPRHDTVYWYQQGPGQDPQFLISFYEKMQSDKGSIPDRFSAQQFSDYHSELNMSSLELGDSALYFCASSTLQGGHYEQYFGPGTRLTVT.

This clonotype was observed at least ten times. V is TRBV29-1 and J is TRBJ2-7; D is uncertain. Germline CDR1 reads SQVTM; CDR2 reads ANQGSEA. CDR3 length equals 13 residues. Trimming removed 6 bases at V and 2 bases at J, with 14 bases between. Here the CDR3 DNA reads TGCAGCGTGGGTGCAGGATCAACCTACGAGCAGTACTTC. The encoded protein is CSVGAGSTYEQYF.

At least ten counts were recorded for this clonotype. J is TRBJ1-5 and V is TRBV30; D is ambiguous. This CDR3 comprises 15 residues. CDR1 is GTSNPN, CDR2 SVGIG, per germline (reference sequence). The ends were cut back, 2 bases at V and 0 bases at J, with 11 bases in the middle. The CDR3 reads CAWSFGTHSNQPQHF. The CDR3 DNA sequence: TGTGCCTGGAGTTTCGGTACACATAGCAATCAGCCCCAGCATTTT.

Note on this clonotype: This clone may be a read error of a much larger clone one base away. The CDR3 sequence: CASSLGHQIDTEAFF. The CDR3 nucleotides are TGTGCCAGCAGTTTGGGACACCAAATCGACACTGAAGCTTTCTTT. This rearrangement joins TRBV12-3 or TRBV12-4 to TRBJ1-1; maybe TRBD1 (6 bases). This CDR3 has 15 residues. Trimming shortened V by 3 bases and J by 3 bases, and 14 bases separated the two germline ends.

A word on this clonotype: This CDR3 is missing its conserved last phenylalanine or tryptophan, likely due to a read error. This chain joins TRBV7-2 and TRBJ2-7; 7 nucleotides line up with TRBD1. The J segment lost 4 bases and the V segment lost 4 bases, leaving 7 bases of the junction unmatched. The CDR3 totals 14 residues. The germline gives CDR1 SGHTA, CDR2 FQGNSA. The CDR3 region has the DNA TGTGCCAGCAGCTCATTAACAGGGGTATACGAGCAGTACTCC. Protein sequence: CASSSLTGVYEQYS.

Points on this clonotype: This could be a read error, since a much larger clone is one nucleotide away. V and J are TRBV12-3 or TRBV12-4 and TRBJ1-5, with D unresolved. The CDR3 runs 12 residues. V lost 6 bases to trimming and J lost 4 bases, with 7 bases between them. CDR3 nucleotides: TGTGCCAGCAGACCCCTAAATCAGCCCCAGCATTTT. Translation gives CASRPLNQPQHF.

This clonotype was counted between two and nine times. The chain couples TRBV6-1 to TRBJ1-1; D is ambiguous. The CDR3 covers 12 residues. The V gene lost 8 bases and the J gene lost 8 bases, with 15 bases spanning the gap. Per the germline V gene, CDR1 is MNHNS and CDR2 is SASEGT. In DNA form, the CDR3 reads TGTGCCAGCGGTCCGGTGGGAGCAGAAGCTTTCTTT. Encoded protein: CASGPVGAEAFF.